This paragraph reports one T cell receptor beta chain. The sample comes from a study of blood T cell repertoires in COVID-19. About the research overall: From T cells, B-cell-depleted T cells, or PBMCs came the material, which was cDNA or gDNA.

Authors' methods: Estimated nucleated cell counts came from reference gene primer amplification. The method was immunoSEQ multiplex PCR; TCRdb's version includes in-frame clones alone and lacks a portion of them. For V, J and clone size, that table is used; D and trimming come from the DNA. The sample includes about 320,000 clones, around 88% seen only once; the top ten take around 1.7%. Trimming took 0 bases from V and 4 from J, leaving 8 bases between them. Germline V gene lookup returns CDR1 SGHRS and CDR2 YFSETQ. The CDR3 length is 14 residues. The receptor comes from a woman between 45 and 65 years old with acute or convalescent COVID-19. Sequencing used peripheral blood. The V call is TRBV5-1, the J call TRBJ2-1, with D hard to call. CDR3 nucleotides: TGCGCCAGCAGCTTGGGCTCAGGTTACAATGAGCAGTTCTTC. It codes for CASSLGSGYNEQFF. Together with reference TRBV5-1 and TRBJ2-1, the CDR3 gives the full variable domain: KAGVTQTPRYLIKTRGQQVTLSCSPISGHRSVSWYQQTPGQGLQFLFEYFSETQRNKGNFPGRFSGRQFSNSRSEMNVSTLELGDSALYLCASSLGSGYNEQFFGPGTRLTVL.